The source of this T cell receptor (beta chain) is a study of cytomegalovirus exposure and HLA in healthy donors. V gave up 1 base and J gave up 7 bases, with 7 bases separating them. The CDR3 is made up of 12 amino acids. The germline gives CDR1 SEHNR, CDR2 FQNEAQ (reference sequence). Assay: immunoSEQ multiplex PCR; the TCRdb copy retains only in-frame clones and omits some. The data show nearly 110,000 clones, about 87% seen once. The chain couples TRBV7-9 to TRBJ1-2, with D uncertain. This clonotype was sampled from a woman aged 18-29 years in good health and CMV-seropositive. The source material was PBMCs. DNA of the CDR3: TGTGCCAGCAGCTTAGACGGGTTTGGCTACACCTTC. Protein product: CASSLDGFGYTF.